A single sample is the source of the 9 T cell receptor beta chains below, sequenced in a study of cytomegalovirus exposure and HLA in healthy donors. The PCR ran on 60 Vbeta and 13 Jbeta primers. Only in-frame clones appear in the TCRdb table, and some are missing; sequencing was by immunoSEQ multiplex PCR. The sample has some 140,000 clones, about 70% seen once. The sequenced material came from PBMCs. Receptors originate from a woman aged 40 to 50 in good health and CMV-seronegative.

This rearrangement joins TRBV5-1 to TRBJ2-2; D gene uncertain. Germline-derived CDR1 and CDR2 are SGHRS and YFSETQ. The CDR3 is 15 residues long. Trimming cost V 0 bases and J 0 bases, with 6 bases left between them. The DNA for the CDR3 is TGCGCCAGCAGCTTGGCTCAGGCGAACACCGGGGAGCTGTTTTTT. Amino acids: CASSLAQANTGELFF.

The chain employs TRBV7-7 and TRBJ2-3, with TRBD2 matching over 7 bases. The CDR3 loop spans 13 amino acids. CDR1 and CDR2 (germline): SSHAT, FNYEAQ (reference sequence). V lost 6 bases and J lost 7; bases outside the gene matches: 7. This CDR3 reads CASSRGVENTQYF. CDR3 nucleotide sequence: TGTGCCAGCAGTCGGGGGGTTGAGAATACGCAGTATTTT.

J is TRBJ2-3 and V is TRBV7-6, with TRBD2 identical over 7 bases. With V trimmed by 0 bases and J by 4 bases, 13 bases remained unmatched. Looked up from germline, CDR1 is SGHVS and CDR2 is FNYEAQ. There are 18 residues in the CDR3. The CDR3 DNA is TGTGCCAGCAGCTTAGCGGGGCGGCGGGGAGGGATAGCAGATACGCAGTATTTT. Protein sequence: CASSLAGRRGGIADTQYF.

The chain joins TRBV16 to TRBJ1-2, with 8 bases identical to TRBD1. The V gene end was trimmed by 4 bases and the J gene end by 4 bases; junction bases not matched to a gene: 5. The CDR3 is made up of 14 amino acids. Germline loops: CDR1 KGHSY, CDR2 FQNENV. CDR3 sequence: CASSRDRFTYGYTF. The CDR3 bases are TGTGCCAGCAGCCGGGACAGGTTTACCTATGGCTACACCTTC.

The sample holds a few counts of this clone. The rearrangement joins TRBV9 to TRBJ2-3, with D tentatively TRBD1 (7 bases). The CDR3 loop spans 16 amino acids. The V end lost 2 bases, the J end lost 4 bases, and 17 bases lay between the germline ends. Germline CDR1 is SGDLS and CDR2 is YYNGEE. Here the CDR3 reads CASSVRGDTGADTQYF. Written as DNA, the CDR3 is TGTGCCAGCAGCGTGAGGGGGGACACAGGGGCAGATACGCAGTATTTT.

The chain employs TRBV27 and TRBJ1-6, with D tentatively TRBD1 (5 bases). V lost 5 bases to trimming and J lost 0 bases, with 11 bases between them. This CDR3 has 16 residues. Germline lookup yields CDR1 MNHEY and CDR2 SMNVEV (reference sequence). CDR3 nucleotide sequence: TGTGCCAGCAGTACCCAGGGTAGCTCCTATAATTCACCCCTCCACTTT. Amino acid sequence: CASSTQGSSYNSPLHF.

This clone occurred a few times. CDR3 coding DNA: TGTGCCAGCAGCCAAGATTCTAGCGGGGGGACTCTACCTTACGAGCAGTACTTC. Its translation is CASSQDSSGGTLPYEQYF. The V call is TRBV4-2, the J call TRBJ2-7, with 11 bases aligning to TRBD2. CDR3 length: 18 amino acids. Losses at the gene ends were 0 bases for V and 4 bases for J; bases not matched to a gene: 11. Germline values: CDR1 LGHNA, CDR2 YNFKEQ.

The table lists this clone with a few counts. This chain uses TRBV28 with TRBJ2-1, with TRBD2 as a possible D gene (6 bases). Per germline, CDR1 MDHEN and CDR2 SYDVKM. This CDR3 comprises 15 residues. V lost 2 bases and J 3 bases, leaving 11 bases between the germline ends. CDR3 in amino acids: CASSLRGLRYNEQFF. The CDR3 bases are TGTGCCAGCAGTTTAAGGGGACTCCGCTACAATGAGCAGTTCTTC.

This clone was seen a few times. The genes are TRBV27 and TRBJ2-1, with TRBD2 matching over 8 bases. V trimming: 0 bases; J trimming: 6 bases; junction bases outside the gene matches: 4. The CDR3 is 15 amino acids. The germline gives CDR1 MNHEY, CDR2 SMNVEV (reference sequence). The CDR3 region is CASSLSGRGGNEQFF. CDR3 DNA sequence: TGTGCCAGCAGTTTATCCGGTCGGGGGGGCAATGAGCAGTTCTTC.